Shown below are 6 T cell receptor beta chains from a single sample sequenced in a study of T cell repertoires in cytomegalovirus infection. TCRdb analysed the reads with MiXCR anew, one entry per CDR3 protein. Of about 400,000 distinct CDR3 sequences listed, about a sixth are singletons. The sample was PBMCs. The source of these receptors is a human donor in good health (CMV status not recorded). Some clones in this sample may be carry-over from other donors' samples.

The V call is TRBV30, the J call TRBJ2-1; D remains unclear. The germline V gene encodes CDR1 GTSNPN and CDR2 SVGIG (reference sequence). V lost 6 bases and J 7 bases, leaving 19 bases between the germline ends. The CDR3 sequence is 14 residues long. For the CDR3, the DNA is TGTGCCTGCCCCGCCTGGCCCGAGGAGAATGAGCAGTTCTTC. Translating gives CACPAWPEENEQFF.

The chain combines TRBV12-3 or TRBV12-4 with TRBJ2-5; no clear D. Trimming took off 10 bases at V and 1 base at J, with 13 bases between the two ends. The CDR3 has 13 amino acids. The CDR3 coding sequence is TGTGCCACCAGAGTTGCCCCCCAAGAGACCCAGTACTTC. Its protein product is CATRVAPQETQYF.

In its sample, this clonotype was seen a few times. The genes are TRBV29-1 and TRBJ1-6; 9 bases agree with TRBD1. The CDR3 is 13 amino acids. The ends lost 5 bases at V and 13 bases at J; junction bases unmatched: 9. Germline V lookup: CDR1 SQVTM, CDR2 ANQGSEA. DNA for the CDR3: TGCAGCGTTCAACAGGGGGCGGCGTCCCCCCTCCACTTT. It is translated as CSVQQGAASPLHF.

This clonotype was counted a few times. J is TRBJ2-1 and V is TRBV7-2; 11 positions match TRBD2. V shed 7 bases, J shed 6 bases, and the junction held 8 bases outside the gene matches. The CDR3 length is 15 residues. Germline CDR1 is SGHTA and CDR2 is FQGNSA. In DNA, the CDR3 is TGTGCCAGCATCCCTACGGGACTAGCGGCCAATGAGCAGTTCTTC. It yields the protein CASIPTGLAANEQFF.

There are many counts of this clonotype. V usage is TRBV7-8 and J usage is TRBJ1-1; no reliable D call. The CDR3 sequence is 14 residues long. Per the germline V gene, CDR1 is SGHVS and CDR2 is FQNEAQ. The V gene lost 5 bases and the J gene lost 5 bases, with 15 bases spanning the gap. The CDR3 loop reads CASSGRDAGTEAFF. DNA for the CDR3: TGTGCCAGCAGCGGAAGGGATGCTGGGACTGAAGCTTTCTTT.

The J gene is TRBJ1-2, the V gene TRBV7-2; D gene unclear. The CDR3 is 13 residues long. Trimming removed 6 bases at V and 2 bases at J, with 10 bases between. Germline V CDR1 and CDR2: SGHTA, FQGNSA. As DNA, the CDR3 is TGTGCCAGCAGGTCACGCGCGAACTATGGCTACACCTTC. Its translation: CASRSRANYGYTF.